The 14 T cell receptor beta chains below all came from one sample that was sequenced in a study of T cells after posttransplantation cyclophosphamide. The table came from immunoSEQ multiplex PCR; TCRdb's copy has only in-frame clones and leaves some out. The sample is made up of about 38,000 clones, none counted only once. Input material: PBMCs. Receptors were obtained from a man in his fifties or sixties in good health, CMV-negative, and a related stem cell transplant donor.

This rearrangement joins TRBV6-5 to TRBJ2-3, with D unresolved. This CDR3 is built from 12 residues. The V end was cut by 5 bases, the J end by 5 bases, with 8 bases between. CDR1 is MNHEY, CDR2 SVGAGI, per germline. For the CDR3, the DNA is TGTGCCAGCAGTCCATCACTAGATACGCAGTATTTT. Translated, it gives CASSPSLDTQYF.

This clone was counted many times. The chain links TRBV5-4 to TRBJ2-7; 7 bases agree with TRBD2. V dropped 1 base and J dropped 0; count of bases not matched to a gene: 4. The CDR3 contains 15 residues. Germline CDR1 is SGHNT and CDR2 is YYREEE (reference sequence). The DNA of the CDR3 is TGTGCCAGCAGCTTGAAGGGACTAAGCTCCTACGAGCAGTACTTC. This sequence encodes CASSLKGLSSYEQYF.

This clone was seen repeatedly, ten times or more. The chain couples TRBV19 to TRBJ1-6, with 7 bases that match TRBD1. The length of the CDR3 is 15 residues. Germline CDR1 LNHDA, CDR2 SQIVND (reference sequence). The junction had 6 bases not matched to a gene; V was cut back by 10 bases and J by 0 bases. The CDR3 nucleotides read TGTGCCACCGGGGACAGAAGCTCCTATAATTCACCCCTCCACTTT. As protein: CATGDRSSYNSPLHF.

This clone was observed many times. The rearrangement uses TRBV21-1 and TRBJ1-2; TRBD1 is the table's D call and was not checked against the DNA. TRBV21-1 is deemed a pseudogene. This CDR3 contains 14 residues. The CDR3 is CASSTPGHNYGYTF. The DNA of the CDR3 is TGTGCCAGCAGCACTCCGGGACACAACTATGGCTACACCTTC.

There are a few counts of this clone. V and J are TRBV6-6 and TRBJ1-1; 11 bases match TRBD1. V trimming: 2 bases; J trimming: 5 bases; junction bases outside the gene matches: 7. The germline V gene has CDR1 MNHNY and CDR2 SVGAGI (reference sequence). The CDR3 has 16 residues. CDR3 loop: CASSYPRTGGRTEAFF. CDR3 in DNA: TGTGCCAGCAGTTACCCCCGGACAGGGGGCAGAACTGAAGCTTTCTTT.

This clone has a count of ten or more. The chain links TRBV4-2 to TRBJ2-1; 10 positions agree with TRBD2. This CDR3 spans 16 amino acids. The germline CDR1 and CDR2 sequences are LGHNA and YNFKEQ. The V segment lost 2 bases and the J segment 3 bases; nucleotides outside the gene matches: 4. In DNA form, the CDR3 reads TGTGCCAGCAGCCAACTAGCGGGAGTCGACTACAATGAGCAGTTCTTC. Its protein is CASSQLAGVDYNEQFF.

In this sample, this clone turned up many times. The chain recombines TRBV10-3 with TRBJ1-1, with a weak D call TRBD1 (5 bases). The CDR3 length is 15 residues. With 7 bases removed from V and 2 bases from J, the gap between germline ends came to 17 bases. Germline CDR1 ENHRY, CDR2 SYGVKD. The CDR3 reads CAIKGGAGTNTEAFF. For the CDR3, the DNA is TGTGCCATCAAAGGAGGGGCGGGGACCAACACTGAAGCTTTCTTT.

In this sample, this clone turned up many times. The rearrangement joins TRBV27 to TRBJ1-2, with D perhaps TRBD1 (6 bases). This CDR3 is 13 amino acids long. The germline CDR1 and CDR2 sequences are MNHEY and SMNVEV (reference sequence). V shed 3 bases and J shed 7 bases, with 12 bases lying between them. CDR3 loop: CASSFSRGGGYTF. The CDR3 nucleotides are TGTGCCAGCAGTTTTAGCAGGGGTGGTGGCTACACCTTC.

This clone was seen many times. This sequence joins TRBV19 and TRBJ2-7, with 10 bases that match TRBD2. Looked up from germline, CDR1 is LNHDA and CDR2 is SQIVND (reference sequence). CDR3 length equals 14 residues. V lost 5 bases and J lost 1; bases outside the gene matches: 2. CDR3 in DNA: TGTGCCAGTAGTTTACTAGCGGGATCCTACGAGCAGTACTTC. Translating it yields CASSLLAGSYEQYF.

This clone was picked up many times. The chain uses TRBV7-2 and TRBJ1-3, with D possibly TRBD1 on 6 matching bases. Deletions cut 1 base from V and 4 bases from J, with 11 bases between. The CDR3 is made up of 15 amino acids. The germline V gene encodes CDR1 SGHTA and CDR2 FQGNSA. The CDR3 DNA follows: TGTGCCAGCAGCTTAGTGCCAGGGGTCGGAAACACCATATATTTT. This translates into CASSLVPGVGNTIYF.

V gene TRBV6-1 combines with J gene TRBJ2-3; D possibly corresponds to TRBD2 (6 bases). The CDR3 is 15 amino acids. From germline, CDR1 is MNHNS and CDR2 SASEGT. Between the trimmed V and J ends, which lost 7 bases and 2 bases, there was a span of 16 bases. CDR3 sequence reads: CASNGVAVLTDTQYF. CDR3 DNA sequence: TGTGCCAGCAATGGGGTAGCGGTCCTCACAGATACGCAGTATTTT.

The chain employs TRBV10-3 and TRBJ2-5, with TRBD2 identical over 10 bases. The CDR3 extends over 17 amino acids. V dropped 0 bases and J dropped 5; count of bases not matched to a gene: 9. CDR1 is ENHRY, CDR2 SYGVKD, per germline. The CDR3: CAISESGSGGNRETQYF. The CDR3 DNA reads TGTGCCATCAGTGAGTCGGGTAGCGGGGGGAATCGGGAGACCCAGTACTTC.

The chain is built from TRBV7-6 and TRBJ2-5, with 7 bases aligning to TRBD1. The CDR3 runs 14 residues. CDR1 is SGHVS, CDR2 FNYEAQ, per germline. With 5 bases clipped from V and 7 bases from J, the junction kept 10 bases outside the gene matches. The CDR3 loop reads CASSETGTARTQYF. The CDR3 DNA reads TGTGCCAGCAGCGAGACTGGGACAGCCCGGACCCAGTACTTC.

This clone has at least ten counts. This chain joins TRBV7-9 and TRBJ1-4; a possible D gene is TRBD1 (5 bases). V lost 5 bases and J 7 bases, leaving 17 bases between the germline ends. Germline lookup yields CDR1 SEHNR and CDR2 FQNEAQ (reference sequence). CDR3 length equals 15 residues. The CDR3 DNA is TGTGCCAGCAGCAACAGGCTTCGGAGCAGTGAAAAACTGTTTTTT. Residues: CASSNRLRSSEKLFF. Combining the CDR3 with reference TRBV7-9 and TRBJ1-4 gives the whole variable domain DTGVSQNPRHKITKRGQNVTFRCDPISEHNRLYWYRQTLGQGPEFLTYFQNEAQLEKSRLLSDRFSAERPKGSFSTLEIQRTEQGDSAMYLCASSNRLRSSEKLFFGSGTQLSVL.